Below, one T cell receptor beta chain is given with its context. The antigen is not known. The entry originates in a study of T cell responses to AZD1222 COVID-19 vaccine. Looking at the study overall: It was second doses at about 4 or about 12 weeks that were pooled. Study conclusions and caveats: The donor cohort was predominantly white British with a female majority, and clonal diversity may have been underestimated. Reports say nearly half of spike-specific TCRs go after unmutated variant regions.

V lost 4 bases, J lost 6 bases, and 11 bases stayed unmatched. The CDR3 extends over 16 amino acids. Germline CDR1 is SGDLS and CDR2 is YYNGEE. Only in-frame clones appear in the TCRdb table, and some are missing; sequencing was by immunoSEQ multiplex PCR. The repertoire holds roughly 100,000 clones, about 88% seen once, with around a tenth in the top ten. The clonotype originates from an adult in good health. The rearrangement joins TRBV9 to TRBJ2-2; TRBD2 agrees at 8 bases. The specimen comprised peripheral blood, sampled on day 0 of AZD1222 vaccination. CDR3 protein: CASSPQREIGPGELFF. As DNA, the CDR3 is TGTGCCAGCAGCCCCCAGCGGGAGATAGGACCCGGGGAGCTGTTTTTT.